This T cell receptor (beta chain) was found in a study of cytomegalovirus exposure and HLA in healthy donors. CDR3 size: 13 residues. After removal of 3 bases from V and 7 bases from J, the junction contained 3 bases not matched to a gene. Looked up from germline, CDR1 is MNHEY and CDR2 is SVGAGI. Note on this clone: Its antigen is unidentified.

The study ran its PCR with 60 Vbeta and 13 Jbeta primers. Repertoires were generated with immunoSEQ multiplex PCR, while TCRdb's copy carries only in-frame clones and drops some. In the table there are 90,000 to 120,000 clones, over 70% of which are singletons. Notes on the study in general: High sensitivity and specificity were reportedly achieved when the classifier diagnosed cytomegalovirus status. Some V segments, TRBV6-2 and TRBV6-3 among them, were indistinguishable and were therefore excluded.

What was sequenced was PBMCs. The receptor comes from a man aged 25 to 40 in good health and CMV-seronegative. The chain recombines TRBV6-5 with TRBJ1-2, with 9 bases matching TRBD1. CDR3 protein: CASSYRDRAGYTF. In DNA form, the CDR3 reads TGTGCCAGCAGTTATAGGGACAGGGCTGGCTACACCTTC.